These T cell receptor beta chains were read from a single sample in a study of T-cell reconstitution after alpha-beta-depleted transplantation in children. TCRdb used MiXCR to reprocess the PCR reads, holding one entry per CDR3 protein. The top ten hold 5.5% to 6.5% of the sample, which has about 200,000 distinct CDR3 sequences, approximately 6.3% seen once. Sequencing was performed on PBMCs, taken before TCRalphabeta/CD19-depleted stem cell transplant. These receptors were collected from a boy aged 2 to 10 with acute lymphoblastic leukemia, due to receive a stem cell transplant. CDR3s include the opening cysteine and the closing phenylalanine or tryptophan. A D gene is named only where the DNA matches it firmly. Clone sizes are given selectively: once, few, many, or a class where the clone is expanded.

CSAYPPGQGAYEQYF TGCAGTGCCTACCCACCGGGACAGGGAGCCTACGAGCAGTACTTC TRBJ2-7 15 TRBV20-1 TRBD1 many
CASSWGTSPTDTQYF TGTGCCAGCAGCTGGGGGACTTCCCCCACAGATACGCAGTATTTT TRBJ2-3 15 TRBV7-2 NA NA
CASRYEMGKVYEQYF TGTGCCAGCAGGTACGAGATGGGAAAAGTCTACGAGCAGTACTTC TRBJ2-7 15 TRBV7-2 NA many
CASSLSPGNTRDTEAFF TGTGCCAGCAGCTTATCGCCGGGGAACACCAGAGACACTGAAGCTTTCTTT TRBJ1-1 17 TRBV7-6 NA many
CASSSDKLAGGPGRNIQYF TGCGCCAGCAGTTCTGACAAACTAGCGGGGGGGCCGGGGCGAAACATTCAGTACTTC TRBJ2-4 19 TRBV5-1 TRBD2 many
CASSDDRVGQPQHF TGTGCCAGCAGCGATGACAGGGTCGGTCAGCCCCAGCATTTT TRBJ1-5 14 TRBV7-9 TRBD1 NA
CSAKPGATEAFF TGCAGTGCTAAACCAGGGGCCACTGAAGCTTTCTTT TRBJ1-1 12 TRBV20-1 NA many
CASSLAGEHNEQFF TGTGCCAGCAGCTTAGCGGGAGAGCACAATGAGCAGTTCTTC TRBJ2-1 14 TRBV7-9 NA many
CASSSGRGTEAFF TGTGCCAGCAGCTCGGGTAGAGGTACTGAAGCTTTCTTT TRBJ1-1 13 TRBV7-9 NA many
CASSFPGTRRNGYTF TGTGCCAGCAGCTTCCCCGGGACACGGAGAAATGGCTACACCTTC TRBJ1-2 15 TRBV6-2/TRBV6-3 NA many
CSARPSPRDRENSGVYEQYF TGCAGTGCTAGACCGAGCCCCCGGGACAGGGAAAACTCGGGAGTCTACGAGCAGTACTTC TRBJ2-7 20 TRBV20-1 TRBD1 many
CASSLAADRALGTQYF TGTGCCAGCAGCTTAGCCGCGGACAGGGCTTTAGGGACCCAGTACTTC TRBJ2-5 16 TRBV7-9 TRBD1 many
CASSLGQSNEQFF TGTGCCAGCAGCTTAGGGCAGAGCAATGAGCAGTTCTTC TRBJ2-1 13 TRBV7-2 NA many
CASSWARSYNEQFF TGTGCCAGCAGCTGGGCCCGCTCCTACAATGAGCAGTTCTTC TRBJ2-1 14 TRBV11-2 NA many
CSVQGQGAYEQYF TGCAGCGTCCAGGGTCAAGGCGCCTACGAGCAGTACTTC TRBJ2-7 13 TRBV29-1 NA few
CASSGQGNTEQYF TGTGCCAGCTCAGGACAGGGCAATACCGAGCAGTACTTC TRBJ2-7 13 TRBV7-2 TRBD1 many
CSVYRPNEQFF TGCAGTGTTTACAGACCTAATGAGCAGTTCTTC TRBJ2-1 11 TRBV29-1 NA many
CASSAEGNQPQHF TGCGCCAGCAGCGCGGAAGGCAATCAGCCCCAGCATTTT TRBJ1-5 13 TRBV5-1 NA many
CASSHYRLDFQEMAQYF TGTGCCAGCAGCCATTACAGGCTAGACTTCCAAGAGATGGCCCAGTACTTC TRBJ2-5 17 TRBV3-1 NA many
CASSPTGTSGSYEQYF TGTGCCAGCAGTCCAACCGGGACTAGCGGATCCTACGAGCAGTACTTC TRBJ2-7 16 TRBV27 TRBD2 few
CASSRGQHNTGELFF TGTGCCAGCAGCCGAGGCCAGCACAACACCGGGGAGCTGTTTTTT TRBJ2-2 15 TRBV21-1 NA many
CASRSTSGPNANEQFF TGTGCCAGCAGATCGACTAGCGGACCTAATGCCAATGAGCAGTTCTTC TRBJ2-1 16 TRBV6-2/TRBV6-3 TRBD2 few
CSVLGGSEKLFF TGCAGCGTCCTAGGGGGGAGTGAAAAACTGTTTTTT TRBJ1-4 12 TRBV29-1 NA many
CATSRNTEAFF TGTGCCACCAGCAGGAACACTGAAGCTTTCTTT TRBJ1-1 11 TRBV15 NA NA
CANAGQGKFGYTF TGTGCCAATGCCGGGCAGGGTAAATTTGGCTACACCTTC TRBJ1-2 13 TRBV10-3 NA many
CASSLSAGDPYEQYF TGTGCCAGCAGCTTATCTGCAGGGGACCCCTACGAGCAGTACTTC TRBJ2-7 15 TRBV7-2 NA NA
CASSGGTSYNEQFF TGTGCCAGCAGTGGGGGGACCTCCTACAATGAGCAGTTCTTC TRBJ2-1 14 TRBV6-1 NA few
CASSLEGPLRETQYF TGTGCCAGCAGCTTAGAGGGACCCCTCAGAGAGACCCAGTACTTC TRBJ2-5 15 TRBV7-9 NA few
CAWSADREAFF TGTGCCTGGAGTGCAGACCGTGAAGCTTTCTTT TRBJ1-1 11 TRBV30 NA many
CASRTTDRVVELFF TGTGCCAGCAGGACCACGGACAGGGTTGTGGAGCTGTTTTTT TRBJ2-2 14 TRBV2 TRBD1 few
CASSLGRGLSEAFF TGTGCCAGCAGCTTGGGCAGGGGGCTGTCTGAAGCTTTCTTT TRBJ1-1 14 TRBV5-6 TRBD1 many
CASSSQLGGEQYF TGTGCCAGCAGCTCACAACTAGGAGGCGAGCAGTACTTC TRBJ2-7 13 TRBV7-2 NA many
CASSLDGANTGELFF TGCGCCAGCAGCTTGGACGGGGCGAACACCGGGGAGCTGTTTTTT TRBJ2-2 15 TRBV5-1 NA many
CASSFGSGSYEQYF TGCGCCAGCAGCTTTGGCAGCGGATCCTACGAGCAGTACTTC TRBJ2-7 14 TRBV5-1 NA many
CASSKPSADRVFITNEKLFF TGTGCCAGCAGCAAACCCTCAGCGGACAGGGTGTTTATTACTAATGAAAAACTGTTTTTT TRBJ1-4 20 TRBV4-2 TRBD1 many
CSAPPRLAGGGEQYF TGCAGTGCTCCTCCCCGACTAGCGGGAGGGGGCGAGCAGTACTTC TRBJ2-7 15 TRBV20-1 TRBD2 few